This T cell receptor beta chain was retrieved from a study of cytotoxic CD8 clonotypes in ibrutinib-treated CLL. About the study: For this cohort, patients were ten to eleven relapsed/refractory and 15 treatment-naive, while 17 were IGHV unmutated. Study-wide results and limits: Under treatment, the uncommon public clonotypes either contracted or remained stable.

Germline V gives CDR1 SGHVS, CDR2 FQNEAQ. V shed 8 bases, J shed 2 bases, and the junction held 7 bases outside the gene matches. The CDR3 has 14 residues. The repertoire was sequenced with immunoSEQ multiplex PCR; TCRdb's copy has only in-frame clones and lacks some. This sample has about 200,000 clones, with 72% found just once. About this clone: What it binds is unknown.

Sequenced here: PBMCs, sampled after 24 months of ibrutinib treatment. The clonotype originates from a human donor with chronic lymphocytic leukemia. V gene TRBV7-8 combines with J gene TRBJ2-7, with 9 bases matching TRBD2. The CDR3 DNA reads as TGTGCCAGCCTTGGGCTAGCGGGAACCTACGAGCAGTACTTC. Translating it yields CASLGLAGTYEQYF. Drawing the rest from reference TRBV7-8 and TRBJ2-7, the complete variable domain is GAGVSQSPRYKVAKRGQDVALRCDPISGHVSLFWYQQALGQGPEFLTYFQNEAQLDKSGLPSDRFFAERPEGSVSTLKIQRTQQEDSAVYLCASLGLAGTYEQYFGPGTRLTVT.